Each of the 2 T cell receptor beta chains below was sequenced from the same sample in a study of blood T cell repertoires in COVID-19. Sequenced by immunoSEQ multiplex PCR; TCRdb stores in-frame clones only, minus some. This table holds around 270,000 clones, approximately 84% found once. Sequenced: peripheral blood. These TCRs come from a person aged 70 to 85 with COVID-19, enrolled during active disease.

This clone was picked up one time. V is TRBV5-1 and J is TRBJ2-5, with unresolved D. Germline CDR1 and CDR2: SGHRS and YFSETQ. The CDR3 is 12 amino acids. Trimming shortened V by 4 bases and J by 8 bases, and 12 bases separated the two germline ends. The CDR3 sequence is CASSHESRTQYF. Here the CDR3 DNA reads TGCGCCAGCAGCCACGAAAGTAGAACCCAGTACTTC.

The chain carries TRBV2 and TRBJ2-6, with 9 bases identical to TRBD1. J was trimmed by 0 bases and V by 6 bases; bases with no gene match: 12. Germline V gives CDR1 SNHLY, CDR2 FYNNEI. The CDR3 totals 19 residues. CDR3 region: CASRPRPGQGTSGANVLTF. For the CDR3, the DNA is TGTGCCAGCAGGCCCCGTCCGGGACAGGGCACCTCTGGGGCCAACGTCCTGACTTTC.